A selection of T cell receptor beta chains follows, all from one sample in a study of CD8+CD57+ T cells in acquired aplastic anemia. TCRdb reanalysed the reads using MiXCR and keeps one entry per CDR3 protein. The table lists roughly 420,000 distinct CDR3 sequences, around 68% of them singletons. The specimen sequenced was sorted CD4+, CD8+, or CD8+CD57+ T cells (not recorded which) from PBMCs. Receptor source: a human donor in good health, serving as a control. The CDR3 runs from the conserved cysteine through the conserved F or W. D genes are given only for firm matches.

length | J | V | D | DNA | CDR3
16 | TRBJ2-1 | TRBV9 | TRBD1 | TGTGCCAGCAGCGCCCGGACAGGGAGCTCCTACAATGAGCAGTTCTTC | CASSARTGSSYNEQFF
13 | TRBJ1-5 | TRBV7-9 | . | TGTGCCAGCAGCTTAGACGGTGGTGCGCCCCAGCATTTT | CASSLDGGAPQHF
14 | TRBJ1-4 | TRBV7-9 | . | TGTGCCAGCACGCACTGGGGGGCCGGACACAGAAGCTTTTTT | CASTHWGAGHRSFF
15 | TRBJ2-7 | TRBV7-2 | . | TGTGCCAGCAGCTTATCAGCGGGACAGTTCTTCGAGCAATACTTC | CASSLSAGQFFEQYF
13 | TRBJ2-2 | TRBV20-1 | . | TGCAGCGTGGGTGAAGTCAAACCCGGGGAGCTGTTTTTT | CSVGEVKPGELFF
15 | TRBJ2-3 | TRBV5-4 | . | TGTGCCAGCAGCTTGGCCCAAGGAGGATACGATACGCAGTATTTT | CASSLAQGGYDTQYF
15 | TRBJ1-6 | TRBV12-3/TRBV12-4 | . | TGTGCCAGCACTATGTGGGGGCTCGATAATTCACCCCTCCACTTT | CASTMWGLDNSPLHF
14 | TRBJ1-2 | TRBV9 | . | TGTGCCAGCAGCCATGTAAGCACAGATACGCAGTATTCCTTC | CASSHVSTDTQYSF
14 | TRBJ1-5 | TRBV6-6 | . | TGTGCCAGCAGTCACCGGAGGGTATTTCAGCCCCAGCATTTT | CASSHRRVFQPQHF
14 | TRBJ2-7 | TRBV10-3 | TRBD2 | TGTGCCATCAGTGTTGCGGGGGGATCACACGAGCAGTACTTC | CAISVAGGSHEQYF
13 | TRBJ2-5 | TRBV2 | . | TGTGCCAGCAGCTTTAGGGTACAAACGGCAGCGTTCTTT | CASSFRVQTAAFF
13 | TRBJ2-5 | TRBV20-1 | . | TGCAGTGCTAGAGATTTTGGAGAAGAGACCCAGTACTTC | CSARDFGEETQYF
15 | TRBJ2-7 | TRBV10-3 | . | TGTGCCAACTGGGTCTCGCGTAGCGGAACCTACGAGCAGTACTTC | CANWVSRSGTYEQYF